These T cell receptor beta chains were read from a single sample in a study of blood T cell repertoires in COVID-19. Assay: immunoSEQ multiplex PCR; the TCRdb copy retains only in-frame clones and omits some. The repertoire holds about 160,000 clones, with 84% as singletons. Sequencing was performed on peripheral blood. Receptors originate from a man aged 18-30 years with active or convalescent COVID-19. The CDR3 runs from the conserved cysteine through the conserved F or W. A D gene is named only where the DNA matches it firmly. A row's size may be missing; if present it is once, few, many or a size class.

d_gene: TRBD1; j_gene: TRBJ1-4; abundance: .; len: 14; v_gene: TRBV5-6; CDR3nt: TGTGCCAGCAGCTTGGAGGGGGCGGGAGAAAAACTGTTTTTT; CDR3aa: CASSLEGAGEKLFF
d_gene: .; j_gene: TRBJ2-7; abundance: .; len: 16; v_gene: TRBV7-2; CDR3nt: TGTGCCAGCAGCCCGGAGGGGTCTTTTCGGACCTACGAGCAGTACTTC; CDR3aa: CASSPEGSFRTYEQYF
d_gene: .; j_gene: TRBJ2-5; abundance: .; len: 14; v_gene: TRBV5-1; CDR3nt: TGCGCCAGCAGCTTGGATGCGGGACCTGGGACCCAGTACTTC; CDR3aa: CASSLDAGPGTQYF
d_gene: TRBD2; j_gene: TRBJ2-1; abundance: .; len: 15; v_gene: TRBV7-2; CDR3nt: TGTGCCAGCAGCTTGCTAGCGGGAGAAAGAAGTGAGCAGTTCTTC; CDR3aa: CASSLLAGERSEQFF
d_gene: .; j_gene: TRBJ1-1; abundance: .; len: 11; v_gene: TRBV20-1; CDR3nt: TGCAGTGCTAGAGAACAGGGCCTGACTTTCTTT; CDR3aa: CSAREQGLTFF
d_gene: .; j_gene: TRBJ2-2; abundance: .; len: 13; v_gene: TRBV24-1; CDR3nt: TGTGCCACCAGTGATACGACTAGCGGGGAGCTGTTTTTT; CDR3aa: CATSDTTSGELFF
d_gene: .; j_gene: TRBJ2-5; abundance: .; len: 15; v_gene: TRBV4-1; CDR3nt: TGCGCCAGCAGCCAAGATTACGGGATGGGAAAGACCCAGTACTTC; CDR3aa: CASSQDYGMGKTQYF
d_gene: .; j_gene: TRBJ1-2; abundance: .; len: 18; v_gene: TRBV23-1; CDR3nt: TGCGCCAGCAGTCGTCAAACAGTTATTCTTATAGCTAACTATGGCTACACCTTC; CDR3aa: CASSRQTVILIANYGYTF
d_gene: .; j_gene: TRBJ2-7; abundance: .; len: 14; v_gene: TRBV3-1/TRBV3-2; CDR3nt: TGTGCCAGCAGCCAAGTCAGTCGATCCTACGAGCAGTACTTC; CDR3aa: CASSQVSRSYEQYF
d_gene: TRBD1; j_gene: TRBJ1-4; abundance: .; len: 16; v_gene: TRBV4-2; CDR3nt: TGTGCCAGCAGCCACCCATCGGGACAGGGGAACGAAAAACTGTTTTTT; CDR3aa: CASSHPSGQGNEKLFF
d_gene: TRBD2; j_gene: TRBJ2-7; abundance: .; len: 15; v_gene: TRBV28; CDR3nt: TGTGCCAGCAGTTTATCTAGCGGGAGCTCCTACGAGCAGTACTTC; CDR3aa: CASSLSSGSSYEQYF
d_gene: .; j_gene: TRBJ1-2; abundance: few; len: 14; v_gene: TRBV7-9; CDR3nt: TGTGCCAGCAGCTTAGAGGCAGGATTCCATGGCTACACCTTC; CDR3aa: CASSLEAGFHGYTF